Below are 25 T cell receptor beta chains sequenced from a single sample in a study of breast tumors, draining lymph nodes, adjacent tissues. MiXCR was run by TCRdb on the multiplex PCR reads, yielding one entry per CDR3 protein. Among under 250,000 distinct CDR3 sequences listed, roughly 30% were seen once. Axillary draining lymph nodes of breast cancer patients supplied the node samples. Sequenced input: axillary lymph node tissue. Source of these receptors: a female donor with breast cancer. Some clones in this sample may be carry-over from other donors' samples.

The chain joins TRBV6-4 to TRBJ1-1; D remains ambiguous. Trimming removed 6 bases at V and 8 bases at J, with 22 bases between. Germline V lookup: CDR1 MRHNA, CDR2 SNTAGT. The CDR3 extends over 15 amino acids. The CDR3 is CASSAEMAAEYEAFF. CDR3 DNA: TGTGCCAGCAGCGCCGAAATGGCAGCCGAGTACGAAGCTTTCTTT.

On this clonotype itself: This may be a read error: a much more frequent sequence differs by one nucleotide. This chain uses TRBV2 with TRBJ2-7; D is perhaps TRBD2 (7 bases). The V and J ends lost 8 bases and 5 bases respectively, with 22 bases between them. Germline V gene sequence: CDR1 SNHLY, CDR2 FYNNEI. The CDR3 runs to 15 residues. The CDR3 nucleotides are TGTGCCAGCTCACCAGGCGGAGGGGGGGGCCACGAGCAGTACTTC. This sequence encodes CASSPGGGGGHEQYF.

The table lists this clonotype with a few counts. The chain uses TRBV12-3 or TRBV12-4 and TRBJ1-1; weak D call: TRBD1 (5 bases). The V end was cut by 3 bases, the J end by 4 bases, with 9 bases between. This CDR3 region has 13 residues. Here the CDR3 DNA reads TGTGCCAGCAGTTTTAGGGGAGGCACTGAAGCTTTCTTT. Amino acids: CASSFRGGTEAFF.

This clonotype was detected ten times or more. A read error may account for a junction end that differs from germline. The CDR3 region is CSATRDSNNEQFF. CDR3 DNA sequence: TGCAGTGCTACCAGGGACTCCAACAATGAGCAGTTCTTC. The rearrangement joins TRBV20-1 to TRBJ2-1, with a possible D match to TRBD2 (6 bases). This CDR3 spans 13 amino acids. Germline V CDR1 and CDR2: DFQATT, SNEGSKA (reference sequence).

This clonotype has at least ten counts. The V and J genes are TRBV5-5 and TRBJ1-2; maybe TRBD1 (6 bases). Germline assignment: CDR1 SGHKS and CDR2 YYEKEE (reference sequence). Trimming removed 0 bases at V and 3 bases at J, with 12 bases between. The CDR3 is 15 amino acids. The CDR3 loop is CASSLGPQGDYGYTF. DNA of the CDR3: TGTGCCAGCAGCTTGGGGCCACAGGGAGACTATGGCTACACCTTC.

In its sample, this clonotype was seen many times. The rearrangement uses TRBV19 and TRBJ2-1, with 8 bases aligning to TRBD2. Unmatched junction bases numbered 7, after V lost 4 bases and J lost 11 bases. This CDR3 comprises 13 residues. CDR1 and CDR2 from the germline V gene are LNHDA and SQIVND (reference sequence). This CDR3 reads CASSTRGGAQQFF. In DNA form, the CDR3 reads TGTGCCAGTAGTACCCGGGGGGGAGCGCAGCAGTTCTTC.

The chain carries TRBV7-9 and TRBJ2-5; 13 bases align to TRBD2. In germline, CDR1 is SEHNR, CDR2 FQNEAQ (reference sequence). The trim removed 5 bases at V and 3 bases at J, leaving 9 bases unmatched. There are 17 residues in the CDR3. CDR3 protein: CASSAGLAGEEKETQYF. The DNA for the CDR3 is TGTGCCAGCAGCGCCGGACTAGCGGGAGAGGAAAAAGAGACCCAGTACTTC.

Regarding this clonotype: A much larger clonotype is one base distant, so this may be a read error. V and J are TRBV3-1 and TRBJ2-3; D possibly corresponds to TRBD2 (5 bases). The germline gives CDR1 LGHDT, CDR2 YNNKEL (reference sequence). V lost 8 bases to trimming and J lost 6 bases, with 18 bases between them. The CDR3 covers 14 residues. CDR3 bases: TGTGCCAGCGGCCTTAGCGTCCTCGGGGATACGCAGTATTTT. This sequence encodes CASGLSVLGDTQYF.

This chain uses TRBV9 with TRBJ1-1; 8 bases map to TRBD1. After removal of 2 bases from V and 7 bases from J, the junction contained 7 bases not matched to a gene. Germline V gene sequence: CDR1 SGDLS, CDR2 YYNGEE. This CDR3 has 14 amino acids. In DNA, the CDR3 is TGTGCCAGCAGCGTCAGGGACAGGAGGGATGAAGCTTTCTTT. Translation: CASSVRDRRDEAFF. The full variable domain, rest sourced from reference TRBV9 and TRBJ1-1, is DSGVTQTPKHLITATGQRVTLRCSPRSGDLSVYWYQQSLDQGLQFLIQYYNGEERAKGNILERFSAQQFPDLHSELNLSSLELGDSALYFCASSVRDRRDEAFFGQGTRLTVV.

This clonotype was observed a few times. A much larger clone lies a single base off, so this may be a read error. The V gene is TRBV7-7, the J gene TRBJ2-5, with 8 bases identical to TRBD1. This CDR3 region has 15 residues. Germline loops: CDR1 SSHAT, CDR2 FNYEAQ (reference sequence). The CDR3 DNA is TGTGCTAACAGCTTTCAGGGGGCTATTCAAGAGACCCAGTACTTC. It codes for CANSFQGAIQETQYF.

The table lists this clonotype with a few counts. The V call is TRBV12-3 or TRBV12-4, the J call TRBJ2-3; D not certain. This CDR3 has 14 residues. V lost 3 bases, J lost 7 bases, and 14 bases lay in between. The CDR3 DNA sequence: TGTGCCAGCAGTTTCGCAGGTTCCCCCTATACGCAGTATTTT. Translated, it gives CASSFAGSPYTQYF.

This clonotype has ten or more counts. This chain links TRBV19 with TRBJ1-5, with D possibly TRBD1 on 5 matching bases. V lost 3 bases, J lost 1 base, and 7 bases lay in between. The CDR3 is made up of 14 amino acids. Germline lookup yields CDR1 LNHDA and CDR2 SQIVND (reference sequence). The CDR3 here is CASSMAGSNQPQHF. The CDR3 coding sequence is TGTGCCAGTAGTATGGCAGGGAGCAATCAGCCCCAGCATTTT.

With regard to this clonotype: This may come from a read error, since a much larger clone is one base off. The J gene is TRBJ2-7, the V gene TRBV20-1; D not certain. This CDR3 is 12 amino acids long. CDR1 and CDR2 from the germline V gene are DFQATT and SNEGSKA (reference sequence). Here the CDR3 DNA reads TGCAGTGCTGCTAAGACCAGTTACGAGCCGTACTTC. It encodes CSAAKTSYEPYF.

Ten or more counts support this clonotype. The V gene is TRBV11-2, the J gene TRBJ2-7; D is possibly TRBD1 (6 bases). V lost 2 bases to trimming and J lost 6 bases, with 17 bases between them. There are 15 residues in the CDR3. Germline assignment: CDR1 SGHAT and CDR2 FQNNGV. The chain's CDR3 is CASSLRVNRVSEQYF. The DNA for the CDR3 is TGTGCCAGCAGCTTAAGGGTCAACAGGGTTTCCGAGCAGTACTTC.

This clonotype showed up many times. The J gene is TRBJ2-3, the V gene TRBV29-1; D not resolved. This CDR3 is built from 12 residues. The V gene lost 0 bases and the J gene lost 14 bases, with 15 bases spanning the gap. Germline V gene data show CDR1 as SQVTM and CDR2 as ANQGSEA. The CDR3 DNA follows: TGCAGCGTTGAAGAGCCCGGGCTTCCCCTGTATTTT. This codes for CSVEEPGLPLYF.

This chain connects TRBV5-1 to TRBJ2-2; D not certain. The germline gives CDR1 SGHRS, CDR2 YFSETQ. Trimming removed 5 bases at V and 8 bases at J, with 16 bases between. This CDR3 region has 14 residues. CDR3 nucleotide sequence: TGCGCCAGCAGTCGTGGCCAAAGCCCGGGGGAGCTGTTTTTT. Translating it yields CASSRGQSPGELFF.

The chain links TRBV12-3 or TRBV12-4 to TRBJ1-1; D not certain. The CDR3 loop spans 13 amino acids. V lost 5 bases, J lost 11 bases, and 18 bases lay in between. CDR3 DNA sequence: TGTGCCAGCAGTCTTCAGATGGGAGCACGGGCTTTCTTT. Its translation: CASSLQMGARAFF.

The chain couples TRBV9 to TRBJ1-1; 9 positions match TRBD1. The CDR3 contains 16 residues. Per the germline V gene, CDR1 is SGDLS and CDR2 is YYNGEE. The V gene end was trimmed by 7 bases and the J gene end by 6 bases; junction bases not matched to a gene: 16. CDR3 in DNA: TGTGCCAGCCGACCTTGGGGGGGGACAGGGCGTCCTGAAGCTTTCTTT. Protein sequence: CASRPWGGTGRPEAFF.

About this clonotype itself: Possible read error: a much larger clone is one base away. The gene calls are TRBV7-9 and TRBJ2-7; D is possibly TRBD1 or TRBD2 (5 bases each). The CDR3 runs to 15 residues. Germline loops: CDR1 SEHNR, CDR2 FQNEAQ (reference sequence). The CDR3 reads CASSSGPGATYERYF. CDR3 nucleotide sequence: TGTGCCAGCAGTTCTGGACCCGGGGCCACTTACGAGCGGTACTTC.

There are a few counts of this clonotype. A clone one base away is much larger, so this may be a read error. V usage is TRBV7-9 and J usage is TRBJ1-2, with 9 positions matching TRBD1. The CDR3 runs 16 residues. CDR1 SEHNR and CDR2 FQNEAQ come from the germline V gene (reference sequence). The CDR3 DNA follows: TGTGCCAGCAGCCTCGGACAGGGGCCTACAAGCTATGGCCACACCTTC. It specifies CASSLGQGPTSYGHTF.

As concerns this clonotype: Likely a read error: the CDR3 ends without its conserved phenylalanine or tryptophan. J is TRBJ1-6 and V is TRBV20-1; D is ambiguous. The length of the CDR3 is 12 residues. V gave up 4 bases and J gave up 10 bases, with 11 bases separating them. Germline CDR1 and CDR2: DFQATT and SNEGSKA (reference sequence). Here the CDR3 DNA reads TGCAGTGCTACCAGTATGAGGTCACCCCTCCACCTT. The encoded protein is CSATSMRSPLHL.

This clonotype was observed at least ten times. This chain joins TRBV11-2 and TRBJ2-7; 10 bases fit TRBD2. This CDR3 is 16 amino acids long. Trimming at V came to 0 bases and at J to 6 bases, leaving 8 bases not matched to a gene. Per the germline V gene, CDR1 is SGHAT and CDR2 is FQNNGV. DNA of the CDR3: TGTGCCAGCAGCTTAGATCCAGCGGGAGGGCTCCGCGAGCAGTACTTC. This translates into CASSLDPAGGLREQYF. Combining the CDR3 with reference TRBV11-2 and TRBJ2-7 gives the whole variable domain EAGVAQSPRYKIIEKRQSVAFWCNPISGHATLYWYQQILGQGPKLLIQFQNNGVVDDSQLPKDRFSAERLKGVDSTLKIQPAKLEDSAVYLCASSLDPAGGLREQYFGPGTRLTVT.

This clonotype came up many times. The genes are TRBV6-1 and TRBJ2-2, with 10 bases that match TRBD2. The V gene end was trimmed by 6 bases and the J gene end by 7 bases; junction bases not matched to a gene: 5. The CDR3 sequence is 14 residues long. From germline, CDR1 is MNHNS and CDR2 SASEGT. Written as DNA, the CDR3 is TGTGCCAGCAGGCTAGCGGGAGCTAACGGGGAGCTGTTTTTT. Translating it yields CASRLAGANGELFF.

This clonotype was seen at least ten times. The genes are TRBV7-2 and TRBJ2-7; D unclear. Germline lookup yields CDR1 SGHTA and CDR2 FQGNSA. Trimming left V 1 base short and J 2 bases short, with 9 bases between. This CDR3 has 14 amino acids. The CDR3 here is CASSLVSGPYEQYF. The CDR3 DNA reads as TGTGCCAGCAGCTTAGTTTCGGGTCCCTACGAGCAGTACTTC. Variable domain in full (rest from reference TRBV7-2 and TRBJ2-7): GAGVSQSPSNKVTEKGKDVELRCDPISGHTALYWYRQSLGQGLEFLIYFQGNSAPDKSGLPSDRFSAERTGGSVSTLTIQRTQQEDSAVYLCASSLVSGPYEQYFGPGTRLTVT.

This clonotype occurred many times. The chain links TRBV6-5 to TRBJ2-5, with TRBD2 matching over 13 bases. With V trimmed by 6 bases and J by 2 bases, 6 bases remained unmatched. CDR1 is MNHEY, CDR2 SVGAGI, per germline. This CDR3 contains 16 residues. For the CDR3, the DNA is TGTGCCAGCAGACTAGCGGGAGGGCCAGTACAAGAGACCCAGTACTTC. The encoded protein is CASRLAGGPVQETQYF.